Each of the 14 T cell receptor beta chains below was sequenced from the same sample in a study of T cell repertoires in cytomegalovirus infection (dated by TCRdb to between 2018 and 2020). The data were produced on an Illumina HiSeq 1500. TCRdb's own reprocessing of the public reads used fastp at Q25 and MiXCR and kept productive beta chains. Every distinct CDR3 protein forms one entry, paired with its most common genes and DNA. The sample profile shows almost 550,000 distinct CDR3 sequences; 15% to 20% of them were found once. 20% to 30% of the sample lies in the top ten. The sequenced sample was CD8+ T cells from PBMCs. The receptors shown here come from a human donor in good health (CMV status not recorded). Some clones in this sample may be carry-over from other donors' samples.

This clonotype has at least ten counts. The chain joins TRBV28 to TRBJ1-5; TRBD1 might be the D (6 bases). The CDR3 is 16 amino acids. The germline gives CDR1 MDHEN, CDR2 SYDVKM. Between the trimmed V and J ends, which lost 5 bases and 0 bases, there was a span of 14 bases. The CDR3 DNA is TGTGCCAGCAGTCTAACCCTGGGGGCTAGCAATCAGCCCCAGCATTTT. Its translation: CASSLTLGASNQPQHF.

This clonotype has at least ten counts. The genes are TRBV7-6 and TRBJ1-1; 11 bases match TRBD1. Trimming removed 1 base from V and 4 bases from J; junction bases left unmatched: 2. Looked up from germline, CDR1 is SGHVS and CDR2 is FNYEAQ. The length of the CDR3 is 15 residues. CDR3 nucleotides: TGTGCCAGCAGCTTAGAGGGGACAGGGGGCACTGAAGCTTTCTTT. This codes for CASSLEGTGGTEAFF.

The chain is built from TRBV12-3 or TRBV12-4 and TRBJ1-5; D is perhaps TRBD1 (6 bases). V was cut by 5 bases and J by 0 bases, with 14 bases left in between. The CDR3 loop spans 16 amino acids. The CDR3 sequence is CASSPSDRVSNQPQHF. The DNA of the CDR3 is TGTGCCAGCAGTCCATCGGACAGAGTTAGCAATCAGCCCCAGCATTTT.

In DNA, the CDR3 is TGTGCCACCTCCATGGGGGGTGAAGCTTTCTTT. Amino acids: CATSMGGEAFF. V usage is TRBV24-1 and J usage is TRBJ1-1; TRBD1 might be the D (5 bases). Germline V lookup: CDR1 KGHDR, CDR2 SFDVKD. The CDR3 contains 11 residues. V was trimmed by 9 bases and J by 7 bases, leaving 11 bases between them.

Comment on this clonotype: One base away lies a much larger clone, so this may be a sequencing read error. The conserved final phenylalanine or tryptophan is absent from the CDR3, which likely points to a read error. The CDR3 region has the DNA TGTGCCAGCAGTTTCGTAGGACAGCCTGAAGCTTTCTCT. It specifies CASSFVGQPEAFS. The chain links TRBV12-3 or TRBV12-4 to TRBJ1-1, with D possibly TRBD1 on 6 matching bases. This CDR3 is 13 amino acids long. V lost 3 bases, J lost 6 bases, and 11 bases lay in between.

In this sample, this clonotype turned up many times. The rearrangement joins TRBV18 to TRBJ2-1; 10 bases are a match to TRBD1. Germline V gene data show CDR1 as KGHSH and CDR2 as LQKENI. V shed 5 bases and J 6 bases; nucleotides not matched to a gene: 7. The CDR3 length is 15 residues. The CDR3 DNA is TGTGCCAGCTCATTAAACCGGGACAGGGGCAATGAGCAGTTCTTC. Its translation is CASSLNRDRGNEQFF. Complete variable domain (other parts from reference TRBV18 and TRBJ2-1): NAGVMQNPRHLVRRRGQEARLRCSPMKGHSHVYWYRQLPEEGLKFMVYLQKENIIDESGMPKERFSAEFPKEGPSILRIQQVVRGDSAAYFCASSLNRDRGNEQFFGPGTRLTVL.

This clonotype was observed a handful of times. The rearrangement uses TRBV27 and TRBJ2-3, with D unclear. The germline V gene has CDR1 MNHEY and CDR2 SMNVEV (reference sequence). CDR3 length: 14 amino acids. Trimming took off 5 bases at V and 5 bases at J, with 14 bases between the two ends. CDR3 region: CASSLAEWVDTQYF. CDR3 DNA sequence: TGTGCCAGCAGTCTCGCAGAGTGGGTAGATACGCAGTATTTT.

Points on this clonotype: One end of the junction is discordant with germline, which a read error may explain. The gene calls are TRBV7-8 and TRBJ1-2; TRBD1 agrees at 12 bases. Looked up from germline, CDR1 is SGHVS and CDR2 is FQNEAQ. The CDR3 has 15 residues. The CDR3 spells CASSVGTGGVYGYNF. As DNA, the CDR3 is TGTGCCAGCAGCGTCGGGACAGGGGGCGTCTATGGTTACAACTTC.

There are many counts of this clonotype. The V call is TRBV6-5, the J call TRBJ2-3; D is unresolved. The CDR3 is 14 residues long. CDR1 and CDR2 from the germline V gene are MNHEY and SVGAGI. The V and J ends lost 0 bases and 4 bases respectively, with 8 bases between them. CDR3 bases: TGTGCCAGCAGTTACTCCGAGGAGTCAGATACGCAGTATTTT. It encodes CASSYSEESDTQYF.

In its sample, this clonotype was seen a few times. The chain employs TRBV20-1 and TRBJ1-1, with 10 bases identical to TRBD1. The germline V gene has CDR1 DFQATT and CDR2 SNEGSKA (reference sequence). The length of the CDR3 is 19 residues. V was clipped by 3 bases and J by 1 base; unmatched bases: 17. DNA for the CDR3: TGCAGTGCTAGCGGAACCGAAACCGGGACAGGGGATTCGAACACTGAAGCTTTCTTT. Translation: CSASGTETGTGDSNTEAFF.

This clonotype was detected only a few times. The CDR3 nucleotides read TGTGCCAGCAGCTTCAACCCCCCCGGCAGGAGGAACACTGAAGCTTTCTTT. As protein: CASSFNPPGRRNTEAFF. V and J are TRBV7-9 and TRBJ1-1; D is unclear. V was trimmed by 3 bases and J by 1 base, leaving 18 bases between them. The CDR3 extends over 17 amino acids. Germline-derived CDR1 and CDR2 are SEHNR and FQNEAQ (reference sequence).

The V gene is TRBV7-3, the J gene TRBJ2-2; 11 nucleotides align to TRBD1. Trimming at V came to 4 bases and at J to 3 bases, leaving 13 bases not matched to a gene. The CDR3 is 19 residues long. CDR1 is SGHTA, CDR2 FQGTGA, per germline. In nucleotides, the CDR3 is TGTGCCAGCAGCTCTCTCCGGGACAGGGGGACGTGGGACACCGGGGAGCTGTTTTTT. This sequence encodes CASSSLRDRGTWDTGELFF.

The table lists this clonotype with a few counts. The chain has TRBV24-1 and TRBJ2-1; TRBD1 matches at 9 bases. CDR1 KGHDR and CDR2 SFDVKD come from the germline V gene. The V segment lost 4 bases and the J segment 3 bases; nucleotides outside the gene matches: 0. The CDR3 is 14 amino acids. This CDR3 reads CATSEGQGYNEQFF. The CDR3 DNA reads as TGTGCCACCAGTGAGGGACAGGGCTACAATGAGCAGTTCTTC.

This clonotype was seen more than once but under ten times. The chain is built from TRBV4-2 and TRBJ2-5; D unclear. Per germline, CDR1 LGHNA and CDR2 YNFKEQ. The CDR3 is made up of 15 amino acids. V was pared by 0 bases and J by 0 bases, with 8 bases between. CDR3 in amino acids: CASSQEGRYQETQYF. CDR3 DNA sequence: TGTGCCAGCAGCCAAGAAGGACGGTACCAAGAGACCCAGTACTTC.